The clone carrying this T cell receptor (beta chain) occurred a few times. Its antigen is unknown. Possible read error: a much larger clone is one base away. These data are taken from a study of blood T cells in healthy people across ages. Findings and limits, study-wide: Strong correlation was found linking TCR beta diversity to naive T cell percentage. It was not known whether donors were CMV positive (a possible confounder of expanded clonotype changes).

Germline V gene lookup returns CDR1 SEHNR and CDR2 FQNEAQ (reference sequence). The CDR3 has 16 amino acids. The second PCR ran about 6 to 12 cycles with a sample-barcoded 5' primer and J-beta primers. Each cDNA was tagged by a template-switch adaptor containing 12 random nucleotides. One entry per CDR3 protein, called by TCRdb with MiXCR from the 5' RACE reads. The sample lists over 550,000 distinct CDR3 sequences, approximately 30% occurring once. This rearrangement joins TRBV7-9 to TRBJ2-4; D is possibly TRBD1 (6 bases). This receptor was taken from a woman aged 80 or over in good health. Material: blood. The CDR3 reads CASSPSRGLAKTIQYF. The CDR3 coding sequence is TGTGCCAGCAGCCCTAGTAGGGGGTTGGCCAAAACCATTCAGTACTTC.